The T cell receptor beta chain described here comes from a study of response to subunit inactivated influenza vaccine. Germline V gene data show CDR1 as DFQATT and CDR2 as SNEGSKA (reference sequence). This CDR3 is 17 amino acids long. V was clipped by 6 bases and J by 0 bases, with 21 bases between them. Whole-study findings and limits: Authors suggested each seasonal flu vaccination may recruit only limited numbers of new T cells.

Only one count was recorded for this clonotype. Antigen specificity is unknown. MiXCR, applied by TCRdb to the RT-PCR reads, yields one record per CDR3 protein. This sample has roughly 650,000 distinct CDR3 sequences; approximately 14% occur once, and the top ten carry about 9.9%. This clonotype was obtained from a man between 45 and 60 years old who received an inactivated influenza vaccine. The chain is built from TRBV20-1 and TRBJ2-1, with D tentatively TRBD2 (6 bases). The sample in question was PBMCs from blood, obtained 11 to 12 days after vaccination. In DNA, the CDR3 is TGCAGTGCAGGGGAGGCTGTACGCTCCAGCTCCTACAATGAGCAGTTCTTC. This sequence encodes CSAGEAVRSSSYNEQFF.